This T cell receptor (beta chain) was documented in a study of yellow fever vaccine responses in identical twins. CDR1 KGHSH and CDR2 LQKENI come from the germline V gene. The CDR3 runs to 15 residues. V lost 6 bases, J lost 4 bases, and 4 bases stayed unmatched. Via MiXCR, TCRdb re-called the RT-PCR reads, giving one row per CDR3 protein. This repertoire shows a few thousand distinct CDR3 sequences, about three quarters found once; its top ten account for under 2%. This clonotype has just a few counts. This clonotype was obtained from a woman younger than 30 who received the yellow fever vaccine. The rearrangement joins TRBV18 to TRBJ2-1, with TRBD2 matching 12 bases. Sequences were derived from T cells from blood (PBMCs), unsorted or a sorted subset (not recorded which), sampled before or after yellow fever vaccination (not recorded which). The CDR3: CASSLAGGEYNEQFF. CDR3 DNA sequence: TGTGCCAGCTCCCTAGCGGGAGGGGAATACAATGAGCAGTTCTTC.